There are many counts of the clone carrying this TCR beta chain. A second PCR of roughly 7 to 11 cycles used a sample-barcoded 5' primer and a J-beta primer mix. Each CDR3 protein gets one entry after TCRdb re-called the 5' RACE reads with MiXCR. The sample yields roughly 650,000 distinct CDR3 sequences, roughly 30% seen once. These data are taken from a study of blood T cells in healthy people across ages. The V end was cut by 7 bases, the J end by 0 bases, with 10 bases between. Germline V lookup: CDR1 MNHEY, CDR2 SMNVEV (reference sequence). CDR3 length: 14 residues. The specimen was blood. The chain has TRBV27 and TRBJ2-1; D unresolved. This sequence was found in a woman of 80 years or more in good health. The CDR3 DNA reads TGTGCCAGCACCCCTTTCGGCTCCTACAATGAGCAGTTCTTC. This sequence encodes CASTPFGSYNEQFF.